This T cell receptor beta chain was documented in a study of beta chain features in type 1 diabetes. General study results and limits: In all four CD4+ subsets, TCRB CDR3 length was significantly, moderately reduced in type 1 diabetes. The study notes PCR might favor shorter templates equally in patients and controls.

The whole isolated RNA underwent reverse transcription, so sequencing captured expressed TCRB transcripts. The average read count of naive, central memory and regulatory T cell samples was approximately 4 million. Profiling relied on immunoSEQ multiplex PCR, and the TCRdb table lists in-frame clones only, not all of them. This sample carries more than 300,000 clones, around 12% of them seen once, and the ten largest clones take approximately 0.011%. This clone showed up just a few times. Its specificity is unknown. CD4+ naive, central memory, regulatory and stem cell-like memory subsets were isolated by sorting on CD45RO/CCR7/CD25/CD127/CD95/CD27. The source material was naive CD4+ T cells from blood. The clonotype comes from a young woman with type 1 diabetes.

This chain's CDR3 is CASSFLSVTNAEAFF. CDR3 coding DNA: TGTGCCAGCAGTTTCTTATCGGTTACCAACGCTGAAGCTTTCTTT. The J gene is TRBJ1-1, the V gene TRBV28; D remains unclear. The CDR3 loop spans 15 amino acids. The germline V and J ends were trimmed by 3 bases and 6 bases, with 17 bases remaining between them. Germline values: CDR1 MDHEN, CDR2 SYDVKM.